Given below is one T cell receptor beta chain in context. Its target is unknown. This sample is drawn from a study of T-cell memory formation after mild COVID-19. Study information: Among the donors, TCR clusters were largely specific to each donor.

TCRdb redid the calling of the 5' RACE reads with MiXCR, one entry per CDR3 protein. The sample contains about 160,000 distinct CDR3 sequences, less than 40% of which appear only once. Germline loops: CDR1 SQVTM, CDR2 ANQGSEA. V lost 0 bases, J lost 2 bases, and 6 bases stayed unmatched. The CDR3 consists of 15 residues. Notes on the study in general: Prior to infection, memory already included some responding clones, suggesting cross-reactive memory joined.

The sequence came from an adult woman who had mild COVID-19 (a few samples of this study predate the infection). Cell type and time point are not known. The chain couples TRBV29-1 to TRBJ2-7; 8 nucleotides match TRBD1. Material: PBMCs or a T cell subset sorted from them (not recorded which). CDR3 in amino acids: CSVEDRGRGPYEQYF. CDR3 in DNA: TGCAGCGTTGAAGATCGAGGCAGGGGGCCCTACGAGCAGTACTTC.